Given below is one T cell receptor beta chain in context. What this receptor recognizes is not known. It has no much larger one-base neighbor in the sample; base qualities were not kept. The cohort consisted of 600 to 750 healthy bone marrow donors. At the time of sampling, all cohort members were nominally healthy, though unrecorded immune exposures were likely present. The donor was CMV seronegative and was included in the group of around 320 seronegative cohort members. Every donor gave a peripheral blood sample, and the peripheral blood mononuclear cells from that sample were used for TCR beta sequencing. The Qiagen DNeasy Blood Extraction Kit was used to extract genomic DNA from the blood cell samples. The sample belongs to a study of cytomegalovirus exposure and HLA in healthy donors (dated by TCRdb to 2016 to 2017). Regarding the complete study: According to an earlier analysis of around 600 of the donors, 200 million or so T cells yielded approximately 120 million unique TCR beta sequences and approximately 280 Gb of sequence data. An early release that covered 500 to 800 HLA-typed donors contained about 300 gigabases of sequencing data and around 80 million unique TCR sequences. Of the approximately 400 genotyped donors, roughly 85% fell in the genetic ancestry cluster associated with self-reported Caucasian donors. The aim of the study was to test whether cataloging public T cell receptors could identify signatures of past pathogen exposure. The T cell repertoires of 666 subjects were profiled by immunosequencing and related to cytomegalovirus serostatus. A separate validation cohort of more than 100 different subjects was used in addition to the roughly 720-subject first cohort. High-throughput TCR immunosequencing, statistical association of individual TCRs with disease status, and machine learning were combined to predict cytomegalovirus infection status. In a later analysis, previously published TCR beta repertoires from fewer than 750 donors were re-analyzed and high-resolution HLA genotyping was added so that TCR occurrence patterns could be studied. In the later analysis, no new phenotypic data were used to find candidate immune exposures; instead, reliance was placed on TCR beta sequences and their occurrence across donors. In an earlier analysis of over 550 of the donors, high-throughput TCR beta sequencing was used to judge whether each TCR beta V gene segment behaved as functional or pseudogenic. Donor age, sex, ethnicity and CMV serostatus were compiled together with the repertoire data. A later genetic analysis took genome-wide SNP genotypes for about 65% of the roughly 670 donors and used that subset as a discovery cohort. Every repertoire in the discovery cohort had been generated on one and the same sequencing platform. HLA typing covered class I and class II loci at four-digit resolution. The number of donors typed differed by locus, with roughly 629-640 for A, B, C, DRB1 and DQB1, roughly 520 for DQA1, over 600 for DPA1, and roughly 450 for DPB1. Because of strong linkage in the cohort, roughly five DR-DQ haplotypes were treated as single units for association and clustering. Among roughly 400 genotyped donors of the cohort, an average of 235,054 unique TCR beta nucleotide sequences were sequenced per donor, roughly 18% of them non-productive. Overall results and qualifications from the work: Some IMGT-functional V segments, including TRBV6-2 and TRBV6-3, could not be told apart with the 87-base-pair reads, so those segments were excluded. Compared with equally common non-associated chains, HLA-associated TCR beta chains in a later analysis were more clonally expanded and had lower generation probabilities. According to a later analysis, TCR association rates differed among HLA loci, with DRB1 alleles showing the most associated TCRs and HLA-C alleles showing the fewest. The presence/absence analyses assumed that sequencing depth was roughly uniform across donors, and that assumption may not be true. An earlier analysis of approximately 530 of the donors showed that most TCR beta V segments appeared in productive rearrangements either about 87% or about 30% of the time, which broadly matched IMGT annotations. The authors suggested that the approach could potentially be generalized to other disease states and immunological phenotypes. A later analysis found that most CMV-associated TCR beta chains appeared HLA-restricted, with HLA associations seemingly driven largely by CMV exposure. In a later genetic analysis, fewer N-insertions in productive TCRs were reported among donors in an Asian-associated ancestry cluster than the roughly 640-donor mean. The study gave a list of 150 to 200 TCR beta chains associated with cytomegalovirus. In vitro tests confirmed that a few of the cytomegalovirus-associated TCR beta chains recognize cytomegalovirus antigens. While some public TCRs were present in many individuals, most TCR sequences turned up only very rarely across donors. The classifier was reported to diagnose cytomegalovirus status with high specificity and sensitivity in both the original cohort and the validation cohort. A further reported finding was that TCR beta sequences accurately predicted the HLA-A and HLA-B alleles for most subjects in the first cohort. The earlier analysis of 587 of the donors excluded roughly 17 rarely observed V segments, including chromosome 9 orphons, because counts were too low. A group of highly shared sequence variants was considered likely to be a technical artifact of the sequencing pipeline. In a later analysis, some 18,000 TCR beta sequences were associated with specific HLA alleles at a false discovery rate of 0.05. HLA typing was unavailable for some donors at each locus, so association tests used only the typed subset. Several of the top co-occurrence clusters appeared to be linked to parvovirus B19, influenza, CMV and Epstein-Barr virus, according to a later analysis. Assigning TCR associations to individual alleles was difficult when HLA alleles, especially DR and DQ, strongly co-occurred. The cohort was sequenced for TCR beta chains only, and without alpha or paired-chain data the features that could be detected were limited. The only immune exposure information available for the cohort was CMV serostatus. An association between a missense DCLRE1C variant and V-gene and J-gene trimming of TCR beta chains was found in a later genetic analysis and replicated in an independent cohort. Linkage disequilibrium might explain the correlated functional status among segregating V segments, but an unknown experimental factor could not be ruled out.

Measured from the cysteine to the phenylalanine, the CDR3 is 14 residues long. The DNA shown is the 42-base CDR3, in frame from base 1. CDR1 SGHRS and CDR2 YFSETQ are derived from the germline V gene. Compared with germline, V lacks 0 bases and J lacks 3 bases; bases without a gene match: 1. The library relied on the immunoSEQ multiplex PCR assay. The multiplex PCR relied on a mix of 60 forward primers for TCR Vbeta segments and 13 reverse primers for TCR Jbeta segments. Amplification of the CDR3 region of rearranged TCR beta genes was performed with a multiplex PCR assay on genomic DNA. Amplified TCR beta libraries were sequenced as 87-base-pair reads on the Illumina HiSeq System. The authors' pipeline ran thus. Across the roughly 700 repertoires, a later analysis counted 80 million or so unique TCR beta chains, roughly 11 million of which were shared by at least two donors. Raw reads were error-corrected and collapsed into unique sequences by a nearest-neighbor algorithm in which closely related sequences were merged to remove PCR and sequencing errors. To assign V, D and J gene segments, CDR3 sequences were aligned to IMGT reference sequences. Each retained sequence needed at least a six-nucleotide match to both a V gene segment and a J gene segment. Rearrangements were classified as productive when the CDR3 lacked stop codons and remained in frame with V and J, and all other rearrangements were classified as non-productive. Following IMGT convention, CDR3 was defined as the stretch from the second conserved V-encoded cysteine to the conserved J-encoded phenylalanine. In an earlier analysis of 587 of the donors, sequences lacking an unambiguous match to a single V gene segment were excluded. In an earlier analysis of 587 of the donors, a V segment was called functional when productive rearrangements were above 56.7%, and segregating when the standard deviation between donors exceeded 5%. A statistical classification framework was developed to diagnose cytomegalovirus status using the catalog of TCR beta chain sequences. In a later analysis, V and J genes were assigned by comparing TCR nucleotide sequences against IMGT/GENE-DB human TR gene sequences. The TCRdist pipeline was used in a later analysis to assign CDR3 sequences and most-parsimonious VDJ recombination scenarios. In a later analysis, every TCR beta chain was defined by the combination of its CDR3 amino acid sequence and its V-gene family, and reads without a unique V-gene family were dropped. To address suspected cross-contamination and a sequencing artifact, a later analysis removed over 500 highly shared, low-generation-probability nucleotide sequences. In a later analysis, a clonal expansion index for each public chain was calculated from normalized within-repertoire ranks of inferred template counts. Generation probabilities in a later analysis came from a VDJ recombination model fitted to out-of-frame rearrangements, and those results were checked against IGoR. A later analysis scored TCR-TCR, TCR-HLA and TCR-CMV co-occurrence with hypergeometric tests, applying a repertoire-size bias correction to TCR pairs. To estimate false discovery rates, a later analysis permuted the HLA or CMV assignments 20 times. In a later analysis, co-occurring TCRs were grouped using DBSCAN, and TCRdist sequence similarity was added for clustering within HLA-allele-positive subsets. Co-occurrence clustering excluded repertoires with fewer than 30,000 or more than 120,000 public chains, plus five with anomalous nucleotide sharing. The table was pulled from immuneACCESS by TCRdb, which kept in-frame rearrangements only. Such tables lose some clones; where checked, under half of the loss comes from unresolved V genes, and the rest has no known cause. V, J and clone size are those of that table, while D and trimming were read from the DNA. For this sample there are under 200,000 clones; roughly 80% appear just once. 0.77% of the sample is taken by the ten largest.

Sequenced sample: PBMCs. This receptor chain uses TRBV5-1 and TRBJ2-7; TRBD1 lines up with 9 middle nucleotides. This clonotype was sampled from a woman aged 18-29 years in good health and CMV-seronegative. Here is the DNA: TGCGCCAGCAGCTTGGACAGGGGGCTCTACGAGCAGTACTTC. This sequence encodes CASSLDRGLYEQYF. When the CDR3 is completed using the reference TRBV5-1 and TRBJ2-7 genes on either side, the full variable domain is KAGVTQTPRYLIKTRGQQVTLSCSPISGHRSVSWYQQTPGQGLQFLFEYFSETQRNKGNFPGRFSGRQFSNSRSEMNVSTLELGDSALYLCASSLDRGLYEQYFGPGTRLTVT.